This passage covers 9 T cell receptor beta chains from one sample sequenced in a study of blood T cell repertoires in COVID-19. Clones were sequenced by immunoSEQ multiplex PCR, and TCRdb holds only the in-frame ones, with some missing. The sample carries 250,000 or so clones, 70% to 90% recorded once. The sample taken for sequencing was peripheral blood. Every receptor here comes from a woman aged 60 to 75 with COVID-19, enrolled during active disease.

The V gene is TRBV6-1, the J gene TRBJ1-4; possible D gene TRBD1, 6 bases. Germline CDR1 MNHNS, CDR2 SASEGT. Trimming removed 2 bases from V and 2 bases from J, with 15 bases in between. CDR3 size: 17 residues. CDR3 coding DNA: TGTGCCAGCAGTGAAAGGGGGAGGGCGGCTACTAATGAAAAACTGTTTTTT. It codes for CASSERGRAATNEKLFF.

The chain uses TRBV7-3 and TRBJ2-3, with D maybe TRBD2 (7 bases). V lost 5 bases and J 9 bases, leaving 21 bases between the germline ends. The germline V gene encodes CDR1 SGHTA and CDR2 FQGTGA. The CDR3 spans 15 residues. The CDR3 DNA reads TGTGCCAGCAGCCCGAACAGGGCGCGTAGCGGGACGCAGTATTTT. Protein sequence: CASSPNRARSGTQYF.

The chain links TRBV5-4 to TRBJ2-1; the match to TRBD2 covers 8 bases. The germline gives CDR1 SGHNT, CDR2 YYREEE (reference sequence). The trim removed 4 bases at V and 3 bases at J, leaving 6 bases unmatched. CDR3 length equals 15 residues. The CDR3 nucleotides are TGTGCCAGCAGCGCGACTAGCGACCTCTACAATGAGCAGTTCTTC. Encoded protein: CASSATSDLYNEQFF.

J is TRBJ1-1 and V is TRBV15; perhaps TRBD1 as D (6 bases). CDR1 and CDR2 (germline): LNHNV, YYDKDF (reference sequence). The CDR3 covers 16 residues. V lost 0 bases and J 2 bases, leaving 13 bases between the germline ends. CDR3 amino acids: CATSREPGVINTEAFF. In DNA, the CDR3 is TGTGCCACCAGCAGAGAACCAGGGGTGATCAACACTGAAGCTTTCTTT. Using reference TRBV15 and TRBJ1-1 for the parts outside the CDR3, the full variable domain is DAMVIQNPRYQVTQFGKPVTLSCSQTLNHNVMYWYQQKSSQAPKLLFHYYDKDFNNEADTPDNFQSRRPNTSFCFLDIRSPGLGDTAMYLCATSREPGVINTEAFFGQGTRLTVV.

CDR3 in DNA: TGTGCCACCAGTGATTCGGGGGGATGGGGTACAGATACGCAGTATTTT. It translates to CATSDSGGWGTDTQYF. The J gene is TRBJ2-3, the V gene TRBV24-1; 7 bases are shared with TRBD2. CDR3 length: 16 residues. From germline, CDR1 is KGHDR and CDR2 SFDVKD. After removal of 2 bases from V and 3 bases from J, the junction contained 7 bases not matched to a gene.

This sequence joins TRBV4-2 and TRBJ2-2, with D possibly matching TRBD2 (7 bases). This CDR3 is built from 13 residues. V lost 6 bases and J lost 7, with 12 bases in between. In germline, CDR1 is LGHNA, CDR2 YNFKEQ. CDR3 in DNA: TGTGCCAGCAGGGGGGGGCCGGGCGGGGAGCTGTTTTTT. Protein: CASRGGPGGELFF.

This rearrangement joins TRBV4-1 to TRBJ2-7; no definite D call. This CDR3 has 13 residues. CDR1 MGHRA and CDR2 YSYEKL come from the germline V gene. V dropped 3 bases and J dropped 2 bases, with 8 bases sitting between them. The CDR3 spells CASSHHRAYEQYF. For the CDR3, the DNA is TGCGCCAGCAGCCACCACCGCGCCTACGAGCAGTACTTC.

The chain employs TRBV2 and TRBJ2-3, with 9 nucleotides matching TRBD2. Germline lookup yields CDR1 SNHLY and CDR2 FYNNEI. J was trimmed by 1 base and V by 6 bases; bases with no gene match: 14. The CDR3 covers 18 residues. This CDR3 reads CASREGGTSGRRTDTQYF. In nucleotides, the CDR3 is TGTGCCAGCAGGGAGGGGGGCACCAGCGGGAGGCGCACAGATACGCAGTATTTT.

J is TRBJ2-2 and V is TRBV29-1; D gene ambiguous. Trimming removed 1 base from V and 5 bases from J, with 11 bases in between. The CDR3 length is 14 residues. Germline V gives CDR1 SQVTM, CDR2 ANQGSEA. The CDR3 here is CSVEATGLTGELFF. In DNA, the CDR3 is TGCAGCGTTGAAGCTACTGGTCTGACCGGGGAGCTGTTTTTT.